The present T cell receptor (beta chain) was sequenced within a study of blood T cells in healthy people across ages. Through a sample-barcoded 5' primer and a J-beta primer mix, a second PCR was run for roughly 7 to 11 cycles. Using its own MiXCR run on the 5' RACE reads, TCRdb lists one record per CDR3 protein. This sample has over a million distinct CDR3 sequences, with less than 25% found just once. This CDR3 spans 12 amino acids. The V end lost 5 bases, the J end lost 7 bases, and 11 bases lay between the germline ends. The germline gives CDR1 MDHEN, CDR2 SYDVKM. In its sample, this clonotype was seen many times. Its antigen is not identified. Points from the study as a whole: Roughly linearly, TCR beta diversity per million T cells fell as age increased.

In each sample, at least 6.5 million PBMCs were isolated. The same sample was also used in a study of T cells of mothers and their children.

This clonotype was obtained from a girl aged 2 to 9 in good health. The chain couples TRBV28 to TRBJ2-5; TRBD2 is a possible D gene (6 bases). Sequencing was performed on blood. Here the CDR3 reads CASSPLGGTQYF. The CDR3 DNA follows: TGTGCCAGCAGTCCCCTGGGAGGGACCCAGTACTTC.